This TCR beta chain was documented in a study of blood T cell repertoires in COVID-19. Study context: Sites across the United States, Italy and Spain contributed samples from acute and convalescent COVID-19. T cells, B-cell-depleted T cells, or PBMCs supplied cDNA or gDNA.

Original data processing: Estimated nucleated cell counts came from reference gene primer amplification. Generated by immunoSEQ multiplex PCR, the TCRdb table keeps only in-frame clones and is missing some. V, J and clone size derive from that table, while D and trimming were established from the DNA sequence. The sample includes around 25,000 clones, about 91% of them seen just once. Specimen: peripheral blood. The TCR comes from a human donor with active COVID-19. The donor label of this sample is uncertain.

CDR3 sequence reads: CASRGTVEQPQHF. In DNA form, the CDR3 reads TGTGCCAGCCGGGGGACAGTCGAGCAGCCCCAGCATTTT. The chain has TRBV28 and TRBJ1-5; 7 bases agree with TRBD1. J gave up 7 bases and V 8 bases, and 8 bases lay outside the gene matches. Germline CDR1 is MDHEN and CDR2 is SYDVKM. CDR3 length equals 13 residues.